By frequency in the sample, the clone carrying this T cell receptor beta chain is medium-sized. Its antigen is currently unknown. Sequencing was performed with immunoSEQ multiplex PCR; in TCRdb, only in-frame clones are kept and a portion is missing. The sample contains roughly 68,000 clones, over 70% of which appear only once. This sample stems from a study of vaccination effects on CD4 cells after COVID-19. At the level of the study: Following the second dose by a median of 72 days, the post-vaccine samples were obtained.

The V gene lost 7 bases and the J gene lost 7 bases, with 17 bases spanning the gap. The CDR3 runs 15 residues. Germline assignment: CDR1 SNHLY and CDR2 FYNNEI. Study results and caveats: Late in the post-vaccination period, infection-induced and vaccine-induced clones underwent marked clonal contraction.

Using viral peptide pools, the ViraFEST assay grew out antigen-specific CD4+ T cells prior to sequencing. Upon completion of roughly ten days in culture, CD4+ T cells were isolated. Participants completed two doses of the BNT162b2 or mRNA-1273 vaccine. No vaccinee had earlier SARS-CoV-2 infection, and nucleocapsid antibodies were negative. Culturing of 1.5 million to 2.5 million PBMC per well took place with roughly 10 IU/ml IL-2 and around 10 ug/ml peptides. Specimen: CD4+ T cells from PBMCs cultured with HCoV-229E spike peptides, collected after COVID-19 vaccination. The rearrangement links TRBV2 to TRBJ1-6; D is perhaps TRBD1 (6 bases). This TCR was sampled from a human donor who received a COVID-19 vaccine. In nucleotides, the CDR3 is TGTGCCAGCAATATGGACAGCCAATTCAATTCACCCCTCCACTTT. Protein sequence: CASNMDSQFNSPLHF.